These T cell receptor beta chains were read from a single sample in a study of shared clonotypes between healthy human individuals. The assay was immunoSEQ multiplex PCR, and TCRdb's table has in-frame clones only and misses some. The sample lists 2,500,000 or so clones, 85% to 95% occurring once. The sample taken for sequencing was naive CD4+ T cells from PBMCs. The receptors were sampled from a young man in good health. Some clones in this sample may be carry-over from other donors' samples. Each CDR3 is given with its conserved first and last residue. Fields, in order: V gene, J gene, D gene, clone size, CDR3 protein, CDR3 DNA. D genes are given only for firm matches. Some rows have no size entry. The others give once, few or many, or a class for an expanded clone.

V gene: TRBV10-3; J gene: TRBJ2-3; D gene: TRBD2; clone size: once; CDR3 protein: CAIRTGLAVTDTQYF; CDR3 DNA: TGTGCCATCAGGACGGGACTAGCGGTTACAGATACGCAGTATTTT
V gene: TRBV4-2; J gene: TRBJ2-7; D gene: TRBD2; clone size: -; CDR3 protein: CASSQELMGLAGVAYEQYF; CDR3 DNA: TGTGCCAGCAGCCAAGAACTGATGGGACTAGCGGGAGTAGCCTACGAGCAGTACTTC
V gene: TRBV7-9; J gene: TRBJ1-4; D gene: -; clone size: -; CDR3 protein: CASSLGAFNEKLFF; CDR3 DNA: TGTGCCAGCAGCTTAGGAGCCTTTAATGAAAAACTGTTTTTT
V gene: TRBV7-3; J gene: TRBJ1-1; D gene: TRBD1; clone size: -; CDR3 protein: CASSLKGATGGRLTEAFF; CDR3 DNA: TGTGCCAGCAGCTTAAAGGGCGCCACAGGGGGGAGGTTAACTGAAGCTTTCTTT
V gene: TRBV5-6; J gene: TRBJ1-2; D gene: -; clone size: few; CDR3 protein: CASSFRQGRGYTF; CDR3 DNA: TGTGCCAGCAGTTTCAGGCAGGGCAGGGGCTACACCTTC
V gene: TRBV7-9; J gene: TRBJ2-1; D gene: TRBD2; clone size: once; CDR3 protein: CASSSPAGRLSGEQFF; CDR3 DNA: TGTGCCAGCAGCTCCCCAGCGGGACGGCTGTCGGGTGAGCAGTTCTTC
V gene: TRBV5-4; J gene: TRBJ2-7; D gene: -; clone size: -; CDR3 protein: CASSSGAPKQYF; CDR3 DNA: TGTGCCAGCAGCTCCGGGGCTCCAAAGCAGTACTTC
V gene: TRBV5-4; J gene: TRBJ1-2; D gene: TRBD1; clone size: -; CDR3 protein: CASSLAARGQDGYTF; CDR3 DNA: TGTGCCAGCAGCTTGGCGGCCAGGGGGCAAGATGGCTACACCTTC
V gene: TRBV28; J gene: TRBJ1-5; D gene: TRBD1; clone size: -; CDR3 protein: CASTDRASNQPQHF; CDR3 DNA: TGTGCCAGCACGGACAGGGCAAGCAATCAGCCCCAGCATTTT
V gene: TRBV5-8; J gene: TRBJ2-7; D gene: TRBD2; clone size: once; CDR3 protein: CASKPGTILAHIYEQYF; CDR3 DNA: TGTGCCAGCAAGCCAGGGACTATATTAGCGCACATCTACGAGCAGTACTTC
V gene: TRBV10-3; J gene: TRBJ1-1; D gene: -; clone size: -; CDR3 protein: CAISGVGRGTEAFF; CDR3 DNA: TGTGCCATCAGCGGGGTCGGCAGGGGCACTGAAGCTTTCTTT
V gene: TRBV4-1; J gene: TRBJ2-2; D gene: -; clone size: few; CDR3 protein: CASSPGHANTGELFF; CDR3 DNA: TGCGCCAGCAGCCCCGGACATGCGAACACCGGGGAGCTGTTTTTT
V gene: TRBV28; J gene: TRBJ1-5; D gene: TRBD1; clone size: -; CDR3 protein: CASSGDRGLGNQPQHF; CDR3 DNA: TGTGCCAGCAGTGGGGACAGGGGGCTCGGAAATCAGCCCCAGCATTTT
V gene: TRBV5-1; J gene: TRBJ2-7; D gene: -; clone size: once; CDR3 protein: CASSWGVPASYEQYF; CDR3 DNA: TGCGCCAGCAGCTGGGGGGTCCCGGCCAGCTACGAGCAGTACTTC
V gene: TRBV4-1; J gene: TRBJ2-3; D gene: -; clone size: -; CDR3 protein: CASSRGSSTDTQYF; CDR3 DNA: TGCGCCAGCAGCCGAGGGTCTAGCACAGATACGCAGTATTTT
V gene: TRBV29-1; J gene: TRBJ2-3; D gene: -; clone size: -; CDR3 protein: CSVRGAITDTQYF; CDR3 DNA: TGCAGCGTCCGAGGGGCAATCACAGATACGCAGTATTTT
V gene: TRBV6-5; J gene: TRBJ2-1; D gene: -; clone size: -; CDR3 protein: CASSYGGPASEQFF; CDR3 DNA: TGTGCCAGCAGTTACGGGGGACCCGCGTCTGAGCAGTTCTTC
V gene: TRBV5-1; J gene: TRBJ2-3; D gene: TRBD2; clone size: -; CDR3 protein: CASSNSGGSTDTQYF; CDR3 DNA: TGCGCCAGCAGCAATAGCGGGGGTAGCACAGATACGCAGTATTTT
V gene: TRBV5-1; J gene: TRBJ2-5; D gene: -; clone size: -; CDR3 protein: CASSLTWETQYF; CDR3 DNA: TGCGCCAGCAGCCTGACGTGGGAGACCCAGTACTTC
V gene: TRBV4-1; J gene: TRBJ2-3; D gene: TRBD2; clone size: -; CDR3 protein: CASSQSPGLAGSDTQYF; CDR3 DNA: TGCGCCAGCAGCCAGTCTCCGGGACTAGCGGGATCAGATACGCAGTATTTT
V gene: TRBV6-1; J gene: TRBJ1-3; D gene: -; clone size: once; CDR3 protein: CASSEIGGGGNTIYF; CDR3 DNA: TGTGCCAGCAGTGAAATAGGAGGGGGTGGAAACACCATATATTTT
V gene: TRBV6-6; J gene: TRBJ1-5; D gene: TRBD1; clone size: -; CDR3 protein: CASSYYRTGEPQHF; CDR3 DNA: TGTGCCAGCAGTTACTACCGGACAGGGGAGCCCCAGCATTTT
V gene: TRBV18; J gene: TRBJ2-2; D gene: -; clone size: -; CDR3 protein: CASSPMAGQTGELFF; CDR3 DNA: TGTGCCAGCTCACCAATGGCGGGGCAGACCGGGGAGCTGTTTTTT
V gene: TRBV27; J gene: TRBJ1-1; D gene: TRBD1; clone size: -; CDR3 protein: CASSFSRQGGAPAFF; CDR3 DNA: TGTGCCAGCAGTTTCTCTCGGCAAGGGGGCGCCCCAGCTTTCTTT
V gene: TRBV6-1; J gene: TRBJ1-5; D gene: -; clone size: -; CDR3 protein: CASRGPFWQPQHF; CDR3 DNA: TGTGCCAGCAGGGGACCTTTTTGGCAGCCCCAGCATTTT
V gene: TRBV7-9; J gene: TRBJ1-2; D gene: -; clone size: once; CDR3 protein: CASSREATGSNYGYTF; CDR3 DNA: TGTGCCAGCAGTCGGGAGGCGACAGGCTCTAACTATGGCTACACCTTC
V gene: TRBV9; J gene: TRBJ1-1; D gene: -; clone size: -; CDR3 protein: CASSTRDLKTVNTEAFF; CDR3 DNA: TGTGCCAGCAGCACGAGGGACTTGAAGACAGTAAACACTGAAGCTTTCTTT
V gene: TRBV7-2; J gene: TRBJ2-5; D gene: TRBD1; clone size: -; CDR3 protein: CASSYDRGSGETQYF; CDR3 DNA: TGTGCCAGCAGCTACGACAGGGGTAGTGGGGAGACCCAGTACTTC
V gene: TRBV5-1; J gene: TRBJ2-7; D gene: -; clone size: -; CDR3 protein: CASSLVGLDEQYF; CDR3 DNA: TGCGCCAGCAGCTTGGTCGGCCTGGACGAGCAGTACTTC
V gene: TRBV7-3; J gene: TRBJ2-2; D gene: -; clone size: -; CDR3 protein: CASSLIEGSTGELFF; CDR3 DNA: TGTGCCAGCAGCTTAATTGAGGGGAGCACCGGGGAGCTGTTTTTT
V gene: TRBV7-9; J gene: TRBJ2-2; D gene: -; clone size: once; CDR3 protein: CASRDFANTGELFF; CDR3 DNA: TGCGCCAGCAGGGACTTCGCGAACACCGGGGAGCTGTTTTTT
V gene: TRBV6-5; J gene: TRBJ2-4; D gene: TRBD2; clone size: -; CDR3 protein: CASSYILAGGRGIQYF; CDR3 DNA: TGTGCCAGCAGTTACATCCTAGCGGGAGGGAGGGGCATTCAGTACTTC
V gene: TRBV29-1; J gene: TRBJ2-1; D gene: -; clone size: -; CDR3 protein: CSVVLGSEITNEQFF; CDR3 DNA: TGCAGCGTTGTACTGGGTTCGGAAATCACCAATGAGCAGTTCTTC
V gene: TRBV30; J gene: TRBJ2-1; D gene: -; clone size: -; CDR3 protein: CAWSSPDEQFF; CDR3 DNA: TGTGCCTGGAGTTCCCCGGACGAGCAGTTCTTC
V gene: TRBV28; J gene: TRBJ1-2; D gene: -; clone size: -; CDR3 protein: CASSFAREPKNYGYTF; CDR3 DNA: TGTGCCAGCAGTTTTGCGCGGGAGCCGAAGAACTATGGCTACACCTTC
V gene: TRBV4-2; J gene: TRBJ2-7; D gene: -; clone size: -; CDR3 protein: CASSQALGVSRQYF; CDR3 DNA: TGTGCCAGCAGCCAAGCGCTAGGGGTAAGCCGGCAGTACTTC
V gene: TRBV2; J gene: TRBJ2-3; D gene: -; clone size: -; CDR3 protein: CASTPGRGTDTQYF; CDR3 DNA: TGTGCCAGCACCCCAGGGAGGGGGACAGATACGCAGTATTTT
V gene: TRBV5-1; J gene: TRBJ2-2; D gene: -; clone size: -; CDR3 protein: CASSSNTGELFF; CDR3 DNA: TGCGCCAGCAGTTCGAACACCGGGGAGCTGTTTTTT
V gene: TRBV18; J gene: TRBJ2-7; D gene: -; clone size: -; CDR3 protein: CASSLQGNEQYF; CDR3 DNA: TGTGCCAGCTCATTACAGGGAAACGAGCAGTACTTC
V gene: TRBV25-1; J gene: TRBJ1-5; D gene: TRBD1; clone size: -; CDR3 protein: CASSESGGSNQPQHF; CDR3 DNA: TGTGCCAGCAGTGAATCAGGGGGAAGCAATCAGCCCCAGCATTTT
V gene: TRBV27; J gene: TRBJ2-7; D gene: TRBD2; clone size: once; CDR3 protein: CASRPGGAGAYEQYF; CDR3 DNA: TGTGCCAGCAGACCAGGAGGGGCGGGAGCCTACGAGCAGTACTTC